The next 22 T cell receptor beta chains were all read from a single sample in a study of blood T cell repertoires in COVID-19. Only in-frame clones appear in the TCRdb table, and some are missing; sequencing was by immunoSEQ multiplex PCR. The sample consists of 350,000 to 550,000 clones, 80% to 90% of them appearing once. Sequenced sample: PBMCs or T cells enriched from blood (not recorded which). The receptor set was obtained from a man aged 25 to 40 who had recovered from COVID-19.

The chain is built from TRBV29-1 and TRBJ2-1; TRBD2 matches 7 bases. With 2 bases clipped from V and 3 bases from J, the junction kept 7 bases outside the gene matches. CDR1 SQVTM and CDR2 ANQGSEA come from the germline V gene. CDR3 length: 15 amino acids. CDR3 protein: CSVEFLGRGYNEQFF. The CDR3 nucleotides are TGCAGCGTTGAATTTCTAGGGAGGGGCTACAATGAGCAGTTCTTC.

The V gene is TRBV2, the J gene TRBJ2-5; TRBD1 might be the D (6 bases). Germline lookup yields CDR1 SNHLY and CDR2 FYNNEI. Trimming took off 8 bases at V and 7 bases at J, with 11 bases between the two ends. CDR3 length: 11 residues. CDR3 protein: CASETGRTQYF. CDR3 DNA sequence: TGTGCCAGCGAGACAGGTCGGACCCAGTACTTC.

This chain links TRBV10-3 with TRBJ1-2, with D unresolved. This CDR3 has 14 residues. V was shortened by 3 bases and J by 6 bases, with 14 bases between the two germline ends. The germline V gene encodes CDR1 ENHRY and CDR2 SYGVKD. The CDR3 sequence: CAISDSLNRNGYTF. CDR3 DNA: TGTGCCATCAGTGACTCCTTAAATAGAAATGGCTACACCTTC.

V gene TRBV29-1 combines with J gene TRBJ1-1, with TRBD1 as a possible D gene (6 bases). The V end lost 0 bases, the J end lost 3 bases, and 17 bases lay between the germline ends. Looked up from germline, CDR1 is SQVTM and CDR2 is ANQGSEA. The CDR3 contains 16 residues. CDR3 sequence reads: CSVEDGFLGADTEAFF. The DNA for the CDR3 is TGCAGCGTTGAAGATGGGTTTTTGGGGGCGGACACTGAAGCTTTCTTT. Drawing the rest from reference TRBV29-1 and TRBJ1-1, the complete variable domain is SAVISQKPSRDICQRGTSLTIQCQVDSQVTMMFWYRQQPGQSLTLIATANQGSEATYESGFVIDKFPISRPNLTFSTLTVSNMSPEDSSIYLCSVEDGFLGADTEAFFGQGTRLTVV.

A single count supports this clone. This rearrangement joins TRBV2 to TRBJ1-4; maybe TRBD1 (6 bases). Trimming took 2 bases from V and 6 from J, leaving 19 bases between them. The CDR3 spans 17 residues. CDR1 is SNHLY, CDR2 FYNNEI, per germline. In DNA form, the CDR3 reads TGTGCCAGCAGTGAATATGGGGGCCAGGCAAGATATGAAAAACTGTTTTTT. Amino acid sequence: CASSEYGGQARYEKLFF.

The V call is TRBV28, the J call TRBJ2-7; D possibly corresponds to TRBD1 (7 bases). V was pared by 8 bases and J by 5 bases, with 19 bases between. CDR1 is MDHEN, CDR2 SYDVKM, per germline. CDR3 size: 14 residues. In DNA, the CDR3 is TGTGCCAGCGAGGGAGGACAGGCGTACCACGAGCAGTACTTC. Protein: CASEGGQAYHEQYF.

The chain employs TRBV28 and TRBJ1-2, with 7 bases lining up with TRBD1. Trimming took 2 bases from V and 4 from J; bases not matched to a gene: 4. The CDR3 runs 14 residues. The germline CDR1 and CDR2 sequences are MDHEN and SYDVKM. CDR3 sequence reads: CASSLRGRSYGYTF. CDR3 sequence (DNA): TGTGCCAGCAGTTTAAGGGGGCGATCCTATGGCTACACCTTC.

The chain links TRBV7-8 to TRBJ1-1; 7 positions agree with TRBD1. This CDR3 is built from 15 residues. V was clipped by 2 bases and J by 3 bases; unmatched bases: 6. Germline CDR1 SGHVS, CDR2 FQNEAQ. CDR3 in amino acids: CASSLRTGSHTEAFF. DNA of the CDR3: TGTGCCAGCAGCTTACGGACAGGAAGTCACACTGAAGCTTTCTTT.

The chain is built from TRBV24-1 and TRBJ2-7, with TRBD1 as a possible D gene (5 bases). Trimming took 8 bases from V and 6 from J, leaving 13 bases between them. The CDR3 loop spans 12 amino acids. Germline CDR1 KGHDR, CDR2 SFDVKD. CDR3 DNA sequence: TGTGCCACCAAAGGGGAATTTGGCGAGCAGTACTTC. This encodes CATKGEFGEQYF.

The V gene is TRBV29-1, the J gene TRBJ1-1, with TRBD1 as a possible D gene (5 bases). Per the germline V gene, CDR1 is SQVTM and CDR2 is ANQGSEA. CDR3 size: 14 residues. V was shortened by 4 bases and J by 1 base, with 13 bases between the two germline ends. The CDR3 sequence: CSVGREGGNTEAFF. CDR3 bases: TGCAGCGTTGGCAGGGAGGGAGGGAACACTGAAGCTTTCTTT.

The V gene is TRBV3-1 (or the pseudogene TRBV3-2), the J gene TRBJ1-4; TRBD1 agrees at 12 bases. This CDR3 has 16 amino acids. The V segment lost 1 base and the J segment 7 bases; nucleotides outside the gene matches: 4. Per the germline V gene, CDR1 is LGHDT and CDR2 is YNNKEL (reference sequence). This chain's CDR3 is CASSQARDRGREKLFF. The CDR3 DNA reads TGTGCCAGCAGCCAAGCAAGGGACAGGGGGCGTGAAAAACTGTTTTTT.

CDR3 nucleotide sequence: TGCAGTGCTAGTGACGGGGACAGGGGGCTTTACGGGGAGCTGTTTTTT. It specifies CSASDGDRGLYGELFF. This chain links TRBV20-1 with TRBJ2-2; TRBD1 agrees at 12 bases. This CDR3 is built from 16 residues. CDR1 is DFQATT, CDR2 SNEGSKA, per germline (reference sequence). V dropped 3 bases and J dropped 7; count of bases not matched to a gene: 9.

This clone appeared a single time. This rearrangement joins TRBV3-1 (or the pseudogene TRBV3-2) to TRBJ2-5, with 7 nucleotides matching TRBD1. CDR3 length equals 12 residues. Germline assignment: CDR1 LGHDT and CDR2 YNNKEL (reference sequence). V was clipped by 7 bases and J by 3 bases; unmatched bases: 2. CDR3 nucleotides: TGTGCCAGCAATGGACAGGAAGAGACCCAGTACTTC. Translated: CASNGQEETQYF.

The rearrangement links TRBV20-1 to TRBJ1-4, with unresolved D. Trimming shortened V by 3 bases and J by 4 bases, and 9 bases separated the two germline ends. Germline V gene lookup returns CDR1 DFQATT and CDR2 SNEGSKA (reference sequence). The CDR3 totals 13 residues. The CDR3 DNA reads as TGCAGTGCTAGTATCAGGTTTAATGAAAAACTGTTTTTT. Protein sequence: CSASIRFNEKLFF.

The rearrangement joins TRBV28 to TRBJ2-1; D is possibly TRBD2 (5 bases). The ends were cut back, 0 bases at V and 2 bases at J, with 14 bases in the middle. Per germline, CDR1 MDHEN and CDR2 SYDVKM. The CDR3 loop spans 17 amino acids. CDR3: CASSLWTGKAAYNEQFF. The CDR3 DNA sequence: TGTGCCAGCAGTTTATGGACCGGGAAAGCGGCCTACAATGAGCAGTTCTTC. The variable domain in full, completed from reference TRBV28 and TRBJ2-1, reads DVKVTQSSRYLVKRTGEKVFLECVQDMDHENMFWYRQDPGLGLRLIYFSYDVKMKEKGDIPEGYSVSREKKERFSLILESASTNQTSMYLCASSLWTGKAAYNEQFFGPGTRLTVL.

The V and J genes are TRBV6-2 or TRBV6-3 and TRBJ2-5, with TRBD1 matching over 8 bases. CDR1 and CDR2 from the germline V gene are MNHEY and SVGEGT. The CDR3 consists of 15 residues. Trimming took 0 bases from V and 5 from J; bases not matched to a gene: 5. The DNA for the CDR3 is TGTGCCAGCAGTTACTCTGGACAGGGATGGGAGACCCAGTACTTC. The encoded protein is CASSYSGQGWETQYF.

This clone was picked up a small number of times. The chain carries TRBV5-1 and TRBJ2-5, with TRBD2 matching 13 bases. V lost 2 bases and J lost 1; bases outside the gene matches: 5. This CDR3 is built from 17 residues. Germline CDR1 reads SGHRS; CDR2 reads YFSETQ. CDR3 sequence reads: CASSFSGTSGAQETQYF. CDR3 in DNA: TGCGCCAGCAGCTTCTCCGGGACTAGCGGGGCCCAAGAGACCCAGTACTTC.

The chain couples TRBV11-2 to TRBJ2-5; 8 nucleotides agree with TRBD2. The CDR3 loop spans 17 amino acids. V was pared by 2 bases and J by 2 bases, with 10 bases of the junction left unmatched. Germline assignment: CDR1 SGHAT and CDR2 FQNNGV. The CDR3 nucleotides are TGTGCCAGCAGCTTAAGGATCACGGGAGGGCGACAAGAGACCCAGTACTTC. Translated: CASSLRITGGRQETQYF. Full variable domain (remainder filled in from reference TRBV11-2 and TRBJ2-5): EAGVAQSPRYKIIEKRQSVAFWCNPISGHATLYWYQQILGQGPKLLIQFQNNGVVDDSQLPKDRFSAERLKGVDSTLKIQPAKLEDSAVYLCASSLRITGGRQETQYFGPGTRLLVL.

To note about this clone: The sample contains more than one DNA sequence encoding this CDR3. This chain uses TRBV5-4 with TRBJ1-1; maybe TRBD1 (5 bases). Germline V gene lookup returns CDR1 SGHNT and CDR2 YYREEE (reference sequence). This CDR3 contains 14 residues. Between the trimmed V and J ends, which lost 2 bases and 5 bases, there was a span of 13 bases. This chain's CDR3 is CASSLEGAGTEAFF. The CDR3 DNA reads TGTGCCAGCAGCTTAGAAGGGGCAGGTACTGAAGCTTTCTTT.

This clone was seen a handful of times. The chain recombines TRBV20-1 with TRBJ2-2, with D tentatively TRBD2 (5 bases). From germline, CDR1 is DFQATT and CDR2 SNEGSKA (reference sequence). V gave up 3 bases and J gave up 4 bases, with 12 bases separating them. The CDR3 is 14 amino acids. The chain's CDR3 is CSASEGLVTGELFF. The CDR3 DNA reads TGCAGTGCTAGTGAGGGCTTGGTCACCGGGGAGCTGTTTTTT.

The rearrangement links TRBV18 to TRBJ2-1; TRBD2 matches at 13 bases. The V gene's germline CDR1 is KGHSH and CDR2 LQKENI. J was trimmed by 6 bases and V by 5 bases; bases with no gene match: 7. The CDR3 length is 16 residues. The CDR3 loop reads CASSLSTSGRFNEQFF. For the CDR3, the DNA is TGTGCCAGCTCATTATCGACTAGCGGGAGGTTCAATGAGCAGTTCTTC.

The chain joins TRBV4-1 to TRBJ2-3; TRBD2 is a possible D gene (6 bases). The CDR3 totals 16 residues. The germline CDR1 and CDR2 sequences are MGHRA and YSYEKL. V gave up 3 bases and J gave up 4 bases, with 17 bases separating them. CDR3 amino acids: CASSHPLAGPSDTQYF. For the CDR3, the DNA is TGCGCCAGCAGCCATCCTTTGGCGGGACCCTCAGATACGCAGTATTTT.